The sequence of this TCR beta chain was determined in a study of CD8 T cells in Susac syndrome (dated by TCRdb to between 2018 and 2020). With respect to the entire study: Among the sequenced Susac syndrome patients, six had clinically active disease and roughly eight were in clinical remission. Susac syndrome patients were therapy-naive, on corticosteroids (some also receiving IVIg), or on IVIg alone at blood withdrawal. Repertoire sequencing was used to test whether CD8+ T cell activation and differentiation in Susac syndrome was antigen driven. Summary of the overall study and its limitations: The number of individuals in the TCR sequencing and HLA analysis was recognized as being relatively small. The CD4+ T cell repertoire of patients with Susac syndrome showed no detectable clonal expansion.

Concerning this clonotype itself: Its antigen remains undetermined. Per-base qualities were not stored, and no clone one base away is much larger.

Peripheral blood CD8+ and CD4+ T cells from healthy donors, Susac syndrome patients and multiple sclerosis patients were profiled by high-throughput TCR beta sequencing. The Susac syndrome patients fulfilled recently defined diagnostic criteria for definite or probable disease. Bulk CD8+ and CD4+ T cells were purified magnetically by negative isolation, whereas CD8+ TEMRA cells were enriched by FACS. Blood was drawn into EDTA tubes, processed within 24 hours, and PBMCs were isolated by density gradient centrifugation. PBMCs intended for TCR sequencing were cryopreserved in liquid nitrogen and thawed later in a water bath at 37 degrees C. A purity of at least 90% was achieved for sorted or isolated CD4+, CD8+ and CD8+ TEMRA cells. The CDR3 sequence holds 17 residues, the cysteine and phenylalanine included. Only the CDR3 DNA stays, 51 bases, in frame from base 1. V and J lose 4 bases and 0 bases, and a span of 15 bases separates them. The germline V gene sets CDR1 to SGHTA and CDR2 to FQGNSA.

RNA was extracted using the RNeasy kit, and roughly 0.5 to 1 microgram was reverse transcribed with random hexamers. The immunoSEQ multiplex PCR assay, which covers 54 Vbeta and 13 Jbeta segments, was used to amplify TCR beta CDR3 regions. Bias from PCR amplification was corrected by using a synthetic template baseline for primer optimization and for computational correction. The source study handled its data this way. Reads were annotated to V, D and J genes according to IMGT and were analyzed with immunoSEQ Analyzer, with only productive sequences retained. To calculate clonality, Shannon entropy was normalized by log2 of the number of productive unique sequences and then subtracted from one. Public and private clones were assessed among the 100 most prevalent clones of each patient and control. Clones were defined as Susac-specific when absent from the healthy and MS cohorts, from some 1,100 published viral clones and from other ImmuneACCESS disease sequences. Through fastp at Q25 and MiXCR, TCRdb rebuilt clones from the public reads, retaining in-frame beta chains. Identical CDR3 protein sequences are pooled into one entry, listed with their most common genes and DNA. TCRdb's processing, not the study's, gives the V and J calls here. Present in this sample are 150,000 or so distinct CDR3 sequences, 95% of which were seen just once. 0.14% of the sample lies in the top ten.

Input material: CD4+ T cells from PBMCs. This TCR derives from a human donor with Susac syndrome. The chain employs TRBV7-2 and TRBJ2-2, with a tentative D gene TRBD1 over 6 matching bases. The DNA sequence is TGTGCCAGCAGCTCTCAGGGGCTAGCAGCGAACACCGGGGAGCTGTTTTTT. Translated, it gives CASSSQGLAANTGELFF.